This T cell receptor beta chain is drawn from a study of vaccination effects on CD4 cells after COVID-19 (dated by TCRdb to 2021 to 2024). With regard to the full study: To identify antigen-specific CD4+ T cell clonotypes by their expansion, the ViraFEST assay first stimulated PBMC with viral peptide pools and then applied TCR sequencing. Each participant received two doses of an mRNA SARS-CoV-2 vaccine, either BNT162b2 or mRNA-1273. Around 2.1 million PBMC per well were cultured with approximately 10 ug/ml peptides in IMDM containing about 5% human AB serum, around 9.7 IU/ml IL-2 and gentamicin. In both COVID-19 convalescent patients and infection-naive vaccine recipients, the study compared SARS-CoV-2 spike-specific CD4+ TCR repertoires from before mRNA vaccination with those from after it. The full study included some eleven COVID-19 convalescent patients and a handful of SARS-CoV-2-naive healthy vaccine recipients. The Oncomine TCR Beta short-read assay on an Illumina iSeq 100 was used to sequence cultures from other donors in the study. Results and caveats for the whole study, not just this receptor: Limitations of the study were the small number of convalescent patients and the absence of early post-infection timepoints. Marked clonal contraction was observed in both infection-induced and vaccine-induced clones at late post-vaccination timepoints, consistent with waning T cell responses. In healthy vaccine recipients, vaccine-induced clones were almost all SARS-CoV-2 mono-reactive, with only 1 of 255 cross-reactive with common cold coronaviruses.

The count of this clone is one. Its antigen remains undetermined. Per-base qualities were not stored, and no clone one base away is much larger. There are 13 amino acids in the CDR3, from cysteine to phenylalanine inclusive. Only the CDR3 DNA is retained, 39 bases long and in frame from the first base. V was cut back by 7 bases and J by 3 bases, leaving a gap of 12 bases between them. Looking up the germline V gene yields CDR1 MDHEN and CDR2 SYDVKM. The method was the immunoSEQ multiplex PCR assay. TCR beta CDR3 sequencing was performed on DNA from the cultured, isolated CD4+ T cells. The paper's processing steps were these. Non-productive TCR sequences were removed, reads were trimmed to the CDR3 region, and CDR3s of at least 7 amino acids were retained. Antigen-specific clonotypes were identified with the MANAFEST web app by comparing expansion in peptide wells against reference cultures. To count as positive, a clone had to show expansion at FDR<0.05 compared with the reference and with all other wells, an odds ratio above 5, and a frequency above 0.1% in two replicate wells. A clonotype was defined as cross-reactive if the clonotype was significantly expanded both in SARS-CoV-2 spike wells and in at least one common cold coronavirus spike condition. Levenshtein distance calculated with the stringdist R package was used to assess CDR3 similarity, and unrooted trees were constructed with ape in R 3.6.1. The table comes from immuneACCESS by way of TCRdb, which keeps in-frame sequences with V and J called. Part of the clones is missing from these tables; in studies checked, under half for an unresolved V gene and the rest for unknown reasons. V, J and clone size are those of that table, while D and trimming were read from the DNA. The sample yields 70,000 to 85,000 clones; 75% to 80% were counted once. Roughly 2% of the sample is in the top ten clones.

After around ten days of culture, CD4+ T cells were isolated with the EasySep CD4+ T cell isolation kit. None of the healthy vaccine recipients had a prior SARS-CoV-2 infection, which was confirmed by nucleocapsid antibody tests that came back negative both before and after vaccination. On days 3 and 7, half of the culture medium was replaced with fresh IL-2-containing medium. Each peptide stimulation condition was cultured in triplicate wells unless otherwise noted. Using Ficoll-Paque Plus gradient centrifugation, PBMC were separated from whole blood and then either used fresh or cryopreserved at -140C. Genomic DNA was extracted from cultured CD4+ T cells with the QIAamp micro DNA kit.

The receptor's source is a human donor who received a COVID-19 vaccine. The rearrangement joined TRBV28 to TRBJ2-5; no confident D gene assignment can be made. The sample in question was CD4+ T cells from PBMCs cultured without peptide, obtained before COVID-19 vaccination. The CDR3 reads CASTTDGEETQYF. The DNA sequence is TGTGCCAGCACCACTGACGGAGAAGAGACCCAGTACTTC.